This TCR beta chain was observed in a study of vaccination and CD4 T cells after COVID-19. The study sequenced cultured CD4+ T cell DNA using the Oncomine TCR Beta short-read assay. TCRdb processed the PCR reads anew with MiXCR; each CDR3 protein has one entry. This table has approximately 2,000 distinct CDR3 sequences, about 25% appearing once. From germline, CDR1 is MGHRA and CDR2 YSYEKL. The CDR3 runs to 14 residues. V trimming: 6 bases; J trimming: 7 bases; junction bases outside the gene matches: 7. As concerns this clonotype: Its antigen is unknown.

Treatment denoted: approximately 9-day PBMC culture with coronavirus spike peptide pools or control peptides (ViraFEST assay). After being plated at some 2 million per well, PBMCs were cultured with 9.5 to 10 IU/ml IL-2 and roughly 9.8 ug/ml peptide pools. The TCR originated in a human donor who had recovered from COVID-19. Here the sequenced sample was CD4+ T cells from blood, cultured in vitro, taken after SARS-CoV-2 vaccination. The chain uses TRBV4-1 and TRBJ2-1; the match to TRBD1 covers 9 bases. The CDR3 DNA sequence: TGCGCCAGCAGATTACAGGGGGCGAGGAATGAGCAGTTCTTC. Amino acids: CASRLQGARNEQFF.